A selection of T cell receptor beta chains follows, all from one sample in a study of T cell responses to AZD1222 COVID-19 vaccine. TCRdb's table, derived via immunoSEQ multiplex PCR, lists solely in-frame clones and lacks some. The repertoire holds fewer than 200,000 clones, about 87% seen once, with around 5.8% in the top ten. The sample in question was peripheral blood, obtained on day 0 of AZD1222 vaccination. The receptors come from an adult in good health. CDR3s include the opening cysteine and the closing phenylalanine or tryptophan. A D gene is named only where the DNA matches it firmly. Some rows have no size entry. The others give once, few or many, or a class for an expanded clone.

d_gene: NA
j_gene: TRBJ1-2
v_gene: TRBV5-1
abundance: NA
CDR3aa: CASSSLGGGYGYTF
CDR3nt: TGCGCCAGCAGCTCCCTTGGGGGGGGCTATGGCTACACCTTC

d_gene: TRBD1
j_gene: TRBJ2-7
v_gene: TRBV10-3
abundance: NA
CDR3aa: CAITGQGGNEQYF
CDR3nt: TGTGCCATCACTGGACAGGGGGGCAACGAGCAGTACTTC

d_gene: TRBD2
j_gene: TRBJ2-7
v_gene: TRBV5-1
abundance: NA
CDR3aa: CASSLSLAGAGEQYF
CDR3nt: TGCGCCAGCAGCTTGTCCCTAGCGGGAGCAGGCGAGCAGTACTTC

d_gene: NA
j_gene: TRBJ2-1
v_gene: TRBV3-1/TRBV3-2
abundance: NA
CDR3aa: CASSQVGGQFF
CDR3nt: TGTGCCAGCAGCCAAGTGGGGGGGCAGTTCTTC

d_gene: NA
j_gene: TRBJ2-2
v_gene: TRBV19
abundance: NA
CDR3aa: CASSPLVTGELFF
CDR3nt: TGTGCCAGTAGTCCATTGGTTACCGGGGAGCTGTTTTTT

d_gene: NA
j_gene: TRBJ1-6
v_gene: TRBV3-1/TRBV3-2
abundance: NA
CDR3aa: CASSQDVQGYSPLHF
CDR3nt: TGTGCCAGCAGCCAAGATGTCCAGGGGTATTCACCCCTCCACTTT

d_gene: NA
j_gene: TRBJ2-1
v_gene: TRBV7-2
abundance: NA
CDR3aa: CASLGREAYNEQFF
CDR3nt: TGTGCCAGCTTAGGCAGGGAGGCCTACAATGAGCAGTTCTTC

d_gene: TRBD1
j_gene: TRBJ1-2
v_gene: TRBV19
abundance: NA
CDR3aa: CASSMGDRGSRTGGYTF
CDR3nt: TGTGCCAGTAGTATGGGGGACAGGGGGTCTCGAACAGGTGGCTACACCTTC

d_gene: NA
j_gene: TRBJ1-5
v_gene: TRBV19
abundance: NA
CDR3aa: CASSIWSQPQHF
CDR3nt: TGTGCCAGTAGTATCTGGAGTCAGCCCCAGCATTTT

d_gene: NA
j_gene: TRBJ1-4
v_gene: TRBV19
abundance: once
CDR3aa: CASSIGNNEKLFF
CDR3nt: TGTGCCAGTAGTATCGGCAATAATGAAAAACTGTTTTTT

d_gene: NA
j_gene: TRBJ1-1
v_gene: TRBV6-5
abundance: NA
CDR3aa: CASSTPWTGGTEAFF
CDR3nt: TGTGCCAGCAGTACCCCCTGGACGGGCGGCACTGAAGCTTTCTTT

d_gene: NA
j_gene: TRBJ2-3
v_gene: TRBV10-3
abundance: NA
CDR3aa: CAIQSGQTDTQYF
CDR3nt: TGTGCCATCCAGAGTGGCCAGACAGATACGCAGTATTTT

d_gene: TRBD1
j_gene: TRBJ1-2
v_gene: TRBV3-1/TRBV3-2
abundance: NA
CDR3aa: CASSQGQGLYGYTF
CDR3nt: TGTGCCAGCAGCCAAGGACAGGGCCTCTATGGCTACACCTTC

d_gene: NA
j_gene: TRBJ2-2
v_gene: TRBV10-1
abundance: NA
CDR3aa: CASSRGRGDTGELFF
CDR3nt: TGCGCCAGCAGTAGGGGCAGGGGGGACACCGGGGAGCTGTTTTTT

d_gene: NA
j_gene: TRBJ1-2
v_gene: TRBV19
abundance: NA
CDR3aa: CASSIASFGRNYGYTF
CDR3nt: TGTGCCAGTAGTATAGCTAGTTTCGGGCGAAACTATGGCTACACCTTC

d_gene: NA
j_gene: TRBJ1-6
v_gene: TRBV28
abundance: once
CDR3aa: CASSGSSYNSPLHF
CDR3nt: TGTGCCAGCTCGGGAAGCTCCTATAATTCACCCCTCCACTTT

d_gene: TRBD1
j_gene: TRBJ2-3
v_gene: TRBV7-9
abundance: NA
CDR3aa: CASSQDRGPTDTQYF
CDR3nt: TGTGCCAGCAGCCAGGACAGGGGGCCCACAGATACGCAGTATTTT

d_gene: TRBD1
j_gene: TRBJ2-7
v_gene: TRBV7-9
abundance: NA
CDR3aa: CASSLRPGQVSYEQYF
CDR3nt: TGTGCCAGCAGCTTACGTCCGGGACAGGTCTCCTACGAGCAGTACTTC

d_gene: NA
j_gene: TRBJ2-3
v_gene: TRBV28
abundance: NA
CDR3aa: CASSLSRQGRGGTDTQYF
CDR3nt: TGTGCCAGCAGTCTATCCCGACAGGGCCGGGGGGGCACAGATACGCAGTATTTT

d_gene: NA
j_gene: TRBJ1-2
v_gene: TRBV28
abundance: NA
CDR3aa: CASSGYRANYGYTF
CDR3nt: TGTGCCAGCAGTGGATACAGGGCGAACTATGGCTACACCTTC

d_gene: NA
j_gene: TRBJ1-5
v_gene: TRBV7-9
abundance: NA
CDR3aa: CASSQWTDRDNQPQHF
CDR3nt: TGTGCCAGCAGTCAATGGACAGACAGAGACAATCAGCCCCAGCATTTT

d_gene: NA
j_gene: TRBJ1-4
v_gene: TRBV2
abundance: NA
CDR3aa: CASMLAGPGAKGANEKLFF
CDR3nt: TGTGCCAGCATGTTGGCGGGCCCGGGGGCGAAAGGGGCTAATGAAAAACTGTTTTTT

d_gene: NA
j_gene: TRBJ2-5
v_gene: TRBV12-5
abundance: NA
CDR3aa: CASGAREGGGRAQYF
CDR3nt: TGTGCTAGTGGTGCCCGCGAGGGAGGCGGGCGGGCCCAGTACTTC

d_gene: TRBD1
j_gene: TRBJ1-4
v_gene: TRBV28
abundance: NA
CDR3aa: CASSLPQGDEKLFF
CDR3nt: TGTGCCAGCAGTTTACCGCAGGGGGATGAAAAACTGTTTTTT

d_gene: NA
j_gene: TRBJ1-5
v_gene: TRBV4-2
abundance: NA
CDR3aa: CASSQEGLAYSNQPQHF
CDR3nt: TGTGCCAGCAGCCAAGAGGGACTGGCCTATAGCAATCAGCCCCAGCATTTT

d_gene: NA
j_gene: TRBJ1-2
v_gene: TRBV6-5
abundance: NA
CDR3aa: CASSYSWGADGYTF
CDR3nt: TGTGCCAGCAGTTATAGTTGGGGGGCCGATGGCTACACCTTC

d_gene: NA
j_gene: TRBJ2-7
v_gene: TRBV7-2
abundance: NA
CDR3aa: CASSPTGRRYEQYF
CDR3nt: TGTGCCAGCAGCCCAACCGGACGGAGATACGAGCAGTACTTC

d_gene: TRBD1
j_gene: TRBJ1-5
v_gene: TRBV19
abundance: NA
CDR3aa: CASSMTGIYSNQPQHF
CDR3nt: TGTGCCAGTAGTATGACAGGGATATATAGCAATCAGCCCCAGCATTTT

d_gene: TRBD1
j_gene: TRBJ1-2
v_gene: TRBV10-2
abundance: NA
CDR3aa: CASSDRGYGYTF
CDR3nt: TGCGCCAGCAGCGACAGGGGCTATGGCTACACCTTC

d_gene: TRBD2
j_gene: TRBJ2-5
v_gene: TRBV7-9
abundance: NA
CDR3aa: CASSQERGAGGETQYF
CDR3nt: TGTGCCAGCAGCCAAGAGCGGGGGGCTGGAGGAGAGACCCAGTACTTC

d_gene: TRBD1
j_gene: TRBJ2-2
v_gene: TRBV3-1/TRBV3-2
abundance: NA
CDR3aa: CASSSTGTDTGELFF
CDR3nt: TGTGCCAGCAGTTCCACCGGGACAGATACCGGGGAGCTGTTTTTT

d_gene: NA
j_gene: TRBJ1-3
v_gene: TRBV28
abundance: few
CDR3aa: CASSDSAGNTIYF
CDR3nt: TGTGCCAGCAGTGACTCTGCTGGAAACACCATATATTTT

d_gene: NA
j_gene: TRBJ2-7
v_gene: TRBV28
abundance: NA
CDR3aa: CASSSPALRADEQYF
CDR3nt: TGTGCCAGCAGTTCCCCGGCCCTCCGGGCGGACGAGCAGTACTTC

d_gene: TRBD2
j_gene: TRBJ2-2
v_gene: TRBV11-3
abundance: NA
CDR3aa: CASSSTGLAGTNTGELFF
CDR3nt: TGTGCCAGCAGCTCCACAGGACTAGCGGGGACCAACACCGGGGAGCTGTTTTTT

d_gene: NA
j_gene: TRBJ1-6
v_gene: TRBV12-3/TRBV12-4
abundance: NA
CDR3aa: CASTLNNSPLHF
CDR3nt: TGTGCCAGCACCCTTAATAATTCACCCCTCCACTTT

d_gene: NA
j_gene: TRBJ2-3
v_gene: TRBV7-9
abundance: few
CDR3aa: CASSLARGRRTDTQYF
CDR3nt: TGTGCCAGCAGCTTGGCCAGGGGACGACGCACAGATACGCAGTATTTT

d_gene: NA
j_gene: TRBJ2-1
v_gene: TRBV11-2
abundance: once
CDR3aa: CASSLWGLPTTYTNEQFF
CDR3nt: TGTGCCAGCAGCTTATGGGGACTTCCTACGACTTACACCAATGAGCAGTTCTTC

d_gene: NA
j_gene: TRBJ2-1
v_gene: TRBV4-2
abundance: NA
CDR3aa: CASSQDRSNEQFF
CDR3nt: TGTGCCAGCAGCCAAGATAGAAGTAATGAGCAGTTCTTC

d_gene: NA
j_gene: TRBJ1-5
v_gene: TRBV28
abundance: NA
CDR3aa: CASSGSGVKNQPQHF
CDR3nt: TGTGCCAGCAGTGGCTCAGGGGTTAAGAATCAGCCCCAGCATTTT

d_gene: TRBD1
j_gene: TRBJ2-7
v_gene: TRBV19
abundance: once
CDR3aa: CASSIDGQGSYEQYF
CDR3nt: TGTGCCAGTAGTATAGATGGACAGGGGTCGTACGAGCAGTACTTC

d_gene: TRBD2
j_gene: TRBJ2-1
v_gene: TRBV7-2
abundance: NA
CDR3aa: CASSFQGLAGADEQFF
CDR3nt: TGTGCCAGCAGCTTCCAGGGACTAGCGGGAGCGGATGAGCAGTTCTTC

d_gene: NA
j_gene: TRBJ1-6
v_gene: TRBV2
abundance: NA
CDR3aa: CASRQQDADNSPLHF
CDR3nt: TGTGCCAGCAGACAACAGGATGCCGATAATTCACCCCTCCACTTT

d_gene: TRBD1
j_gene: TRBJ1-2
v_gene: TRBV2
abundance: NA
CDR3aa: CASGTGFYGYTF
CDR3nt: TGTGCCAGCGGGACAGGTTTTTATGGCTACACCTTC

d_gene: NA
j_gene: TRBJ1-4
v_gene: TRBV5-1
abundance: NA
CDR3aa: CASSLVGGPDEKLFF
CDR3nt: TGCGCCAGCAGCTTGGTGGGCGGACCCGATGAAAAACTGTTTTTT

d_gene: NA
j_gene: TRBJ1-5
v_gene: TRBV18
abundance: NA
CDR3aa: CASSPAGNNQPQHF
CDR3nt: TGTGCCAGCTCACCAGCTGGGAATAATCAGCCCCAGCATTTT

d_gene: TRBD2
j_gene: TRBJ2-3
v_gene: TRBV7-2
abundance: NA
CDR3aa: CASSPRTSGRNTQYF
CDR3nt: TGTGCCAGCAGCCCGAGGACTAGCGGGAGGAATACGCAGTATTTT

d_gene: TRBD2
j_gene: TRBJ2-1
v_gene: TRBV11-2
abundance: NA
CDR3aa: CASSSTSGIYNEQFF
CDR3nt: TGTGCCAGCAGCTCGACTAGCGGGATCTACAATGAGCAGTTCTTC

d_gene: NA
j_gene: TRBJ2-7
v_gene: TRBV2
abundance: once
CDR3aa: CASNLRARQTYEQYF
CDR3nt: TGTGCCAGCAACCTAAGGGCCAGACAGACCTACGAGCAGTACTTC

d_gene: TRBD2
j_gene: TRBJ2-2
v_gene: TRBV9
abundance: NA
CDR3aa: CASSQQPTSGGAGELFF
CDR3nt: TGTGCCAGCAGCCAACAACCGACTAGCGGGGGGGCCGGGGAGCTGTTTTTT

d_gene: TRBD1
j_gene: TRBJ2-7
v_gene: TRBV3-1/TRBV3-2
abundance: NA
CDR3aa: CASSQEGTGIGYF
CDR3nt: TGTGCCAGCAGCCAAGAAGGGACAGGGATTGGGTACTTC

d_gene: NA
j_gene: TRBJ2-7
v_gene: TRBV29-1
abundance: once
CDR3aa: CSVSQRASSYEQYF
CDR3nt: TGCAGCGTGTCACAGCGGGCGAGCTCCTACGAGCAGTACTTC

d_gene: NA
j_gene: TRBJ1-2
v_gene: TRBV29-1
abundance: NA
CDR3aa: CSAQRGGPYGYTF
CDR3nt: TGCAGCGCCCAAAGGGGGGGACCCTATGGCTACACCTTC

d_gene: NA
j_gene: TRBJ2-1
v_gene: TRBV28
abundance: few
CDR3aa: CASSFLAGFGEQFF
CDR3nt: TGTGCCAGCAGTTTTCTTGCGGGGTTCGGTGAGCAGTTCTTC

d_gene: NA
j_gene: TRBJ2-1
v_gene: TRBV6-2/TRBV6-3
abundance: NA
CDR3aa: CASSYESHNEQFF
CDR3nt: TGTGCCAGCAGTTATGAGTCCCACAATGAGCAGTTCTTC

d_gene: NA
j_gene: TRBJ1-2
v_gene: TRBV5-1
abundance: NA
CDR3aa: CASSLVTGYGYTF
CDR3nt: TGCGCCAGCAGCTTGGTGACAGGTTATGGCTACACCTTC

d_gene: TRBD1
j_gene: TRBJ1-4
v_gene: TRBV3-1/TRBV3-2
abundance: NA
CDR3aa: CASSLGTGSATNEKLFF
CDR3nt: TGTGCCAGCAGCCTCGGGACAGGGAGCGCAACTAATGAAAAACTGTTTTTT